This is a list of T cell receptor beta chains from one sample in a study of PD-L1 blockade in urothelial cancer. Profiling relied on immunoSEQ multiplex PCR, and the TCRdb table lists in-frame clones only, not all of them. There are some 71,000 clones in the sample; approximately 86% occur only once, and about 16% lies in the top ten. Specimen: PBMCs, collected around atezolizumab (anti-PD-L1) treatment. Receptors originate from a man aged 55-75 years with urothelial cancer. Both conserved end residues are part of each CDR3. Each record gives: clone size, D gene, J gene, V gene, CDR3 DNA, CDR3 protein. A D gene is named only where the DNA matches it firmly. The size field is filled for only some rows; it gives once, few, many or a size class.

- | - | TRBJ1-1 | TRBV19 | TGTGCCAGTAGTATTTCGACAGCGAACACTGAAGCTTTCTTT | CASSISTANTEAFF
- | TRBD1 | TRBJ2-2 | TRBV7-3 | TGTGCCAGCAGCCTGCAGGGGGCCCTGAACACCGGGGAGCTGTTTTTT | CASSLQGALNTGELFF
- | - | TRBJ1-2 | TRBV5-4 | TGTGCCAGCAGCTTAAGGCAGGGAAACTATGGCTACACCTTC | CASSLRQGNYGYTF
- | TRBD2 | TRBJ2-5 | TRBV6-6 | TGTGCCAGCAGTTATATTGGACTAGCGGGGGAGGAGACCCAGTACTTC | CASSYIGLAGEETQYF
- | - | TRBJ2-7 | TRBV11-3 | TGTGCCAGCAGCTTAGATCCTGGGGGGTACGAGCAGTACTTC | CASSLDPGGYEQYF
once | TRBD2 | TRBJ2-3 | TRBV7-6 | TGTGCCAGCAGCCCCAGACTAGCGGGGGGGCCCACAGATACGCAGTATTTT | CASSPRLAGGPTDTQYF
- | TRBD1 | TRBJ1-4 | TRBV5-1 | TGCGCCAGCAGCTTCGGAGGTGGGGACAGGGGCGAAAAACTGTTTTTT | CASSFGGGDRGEKLFF
once | - | TRBJ1-5 | TRBV7-9 | TGTGCCAGCAGCTCGGGGAGCAATCAGCCCCAGCATTTT | CASSSGSNQPQHF
- | TRBD2 | TRBJ2-7 | TRBV4-1 | TGCGCCAGCAGCCAGGGACTAGCGGCTTCCTACGAGCAGTACTTC | CASSQGLAASYEQYF
- | - | TRBJ1-2 | TRBV5-1 | TGCGCCAGCAGCTCAGGGGCCCCTACCTTCGGCTACACCTTC | CASSSGAPTFGYTF
- | - | TRBJ1-2 | TRBV28 | TGTGCCAGCTACGAAGGGGATAACTATGGCTACACCTTC | CASYEGDNYGYTF
- | TRBD2 | TRBJ2-3 | TRBV7-2 | TGTGCCAGCAGCTTATTTCTTAGCGGGGGTTCCACAGATACGCAGTATTTT | CASSLFLSGGSTDTQYF
- | TRBD2 | TRBJ2-2 | TRBV28 | TGTGCCAGCAGTTTAGTCGGGGGGACCAGAAACACCGGGGAGCTGTTTTTT | CASSLVGGTRNTGELFF
- | TRBD1 | TRBJ2-7 | TRBV9 | TGTGCCAGCAGTCAAACAGGGGGCTCCGTCGAGCAGTACTTC | CASSQTGGSVEQYF
- | TRBD1 | TRBJ2-5 | TRBV27 | TGTGCCAGCAGTTGGCGTGCAGGGGGCAAGGAGACCCAGTACTTC | CASSWRAGGKETQYF
- | - | TRBJ1-4 | TRBV5-1 | TGCGCCAGCAGCTTGGGCGCGGATTCGATCGAAAAACTGTTTTTT | CASSLGADSIEKLFF
- | TRBD1 | TRBJ2-7 | TRBV7-2 | TGTGCCAGCAGCTCGGACAGGGGGTCCTACGAGCAGTACTTC | CASSSDRGSYEQYF
- | - | TRBJ2-7 | TRBV10-3 | TGTGCCATCAGCGCCCGTCTCGACAGCACCTACGAGCAGTACTTC | CAISARLDSTYEQYF
- | - | TRBJ1-3 | TRBV5-6 | TGTGCCAGCAGCTTTAATCCGGGCTCTGGAAACACCATATATTTT | CASSFNPGSGNTIYF
- | TRBD1 | TRBJ2-5 | TRBV13 | TGTGCCAGCAGCTCCCCGGACAGGGTAAAGACCCAGTACTTC | CASSSPDRVKTQYF
once | TRBD1 | TRBJ2-5 | TRBV7-8 | TGTGCCAGCAACACTAGGGGGGACAGGGGTCAAGAGACCCAGTACTTC | CASNTRGDRGQETQYF
- | - | TRBJ1-1 | TRBV29-1 | TGCAGCGTAGGGGCAGAAGGGCTTGAAGCTTTCTTT | CSVGAEGLEAFF
- | TRBD1 | TRBJ1-1 | TRBV5-1 | TGCGCCAGCAGCCCAGGGACAGGGGCTGAAGCTTTCTTT | CASSPGTGAEAFF
- | - | TRBJ1-3 | TRBV4-1 | TGCGCCAGCAGCCAAGTAGATGCGAGGGTGTCTGGAAACACCATATATTTT | CASSQVDARVSGNTIYF
- | - | TRBJ1-6 | TRBV28 | TGTGCCAGCACATCCACCGGACAGTTGAATTCACCCCTCCACTTT | CASTSTGQLNSPLHF
- | TRBD2 | TRBJ2-5 | TRBV7-2 | TGTGCCAGCATCCGGACTAGCGGGGAAGAGACCCAGTACTTC | CASIRTSGEETQYF
- | - | TRBJ2-3 | TRBV11-2 | TGTGCCAGCAGCCTAGGACAGATCACAGATACGCAGTATTTT | CASSLGQITDTQYF
- | TRBD1 | TRBJ1-1 | TRBV28 | TGTGCCAGCAGGACACAGGGGGCGCGTCGGGGGACTGAAGCTTTCTTT | CASRTQGARRGTEAFF
once | TRBD1 | TRBJ1-3 | TRBV5-1 | TGCGCCAGCAGCGCCGGGACAGGGGCTGGAAACACCATATATTTT | CASSAGTGAGNTIYF
- | - | TRBJ2-2 | TRBV11-1 | TGTGCCAGCAGCGACCGGGACAAGGAGTACACCGGGGAGCTGTTTTTT | CASSDRDKEYTGELFF
- | - | TRBJ1-6 | TRBV14 | TGTGCCAGCAGCCACAGAACTAGTAATTCACCCCTCCACTTT | CASSHRTSNSPLHF
- | - | TRBJ1-4 | TRBV5-6 | TGTGCCAGCAGCTTCCGGGGGGCATTGGTAAAACTGTTTTTT | CASSFRGALVKLFF
- | TRBD2 | TRBJ2-5 | TRBV6-5 | TGTGCCAGCAGTTACCATAGCGGGGGGACGAAGACCCAGTACTTC | CASSYHSGGTKTQYF
- | TRBD1 | TRBJ1-2 | TRBV7-9 | TGTGCCAGCAGCCCCTCGGGACAGGGTAACTATGGCTACACCTTC | CASSPSGQGNYGYTF
- | - | TRBJ1-1 | TRBV7-2 | TGTGCCAGCAGCCCCCAGGGCCTGAACACTGAAGCTTTCTTT | CASSPQGLNTEAFF
- | TRBD2 | TRBJ2-5 | TRBV6-5 | TGTGCCAGCAGTTACTCGCGTAGCGGGGGAGAGACCCAGTACTTC | CASSYSRSGGETQYF
- | TRBD1 | TRBJ1-3 | TRBV7-8 | TGTGCCAGCAGCTTAGAGGGGGCGGGTTGGGAGGACTCTGGAAACACCATATATTTT | CASSLEGAGWEDSGNTIYF
- | TRBD1 | TRBJ2-7 | TRBV5-6 | TGTGCCAGCAGCTTCGGGACAGGATCCTACGAGCAGTACTTC | CASSFGTGSYEQYF
- | TRBD1 | TRBJ2-7 | TRBV5-4 | TGTGCCAGCAGCACCCGGGACAGAAGTACCTACGAGCAGTACTTC | CASSTRDRSTYEQYF
- | TRBD2 | TRBJ2-5 | TRBV25-1 | TGTGCCAGCAGTGAATGGACCGCAGCGGGGGGTATCGAGACCCAGTACTTC | CASSEWTAAGGIETQYF
- | - | TRBJ1-4 | TRBV5-1 | TGCGCCAGCAGCCCGGTAGGGGCAACTAATGAAAAACTGTTTTTT | CASSPVGATNEKLFF
- | - | TRBJ1-1 | TRBV5-1 | TGCGCCAGCAGCTTGGAGGGGACTGAAGCTTTCTTT | CASSLEGTEAFF
few | TRBD1 | TRBJ1-4 | TRBV18 | TGTGCCAGCTCTAACCCGAGGGACAGGGTTGAAAAACTGTTTTTT | CASSNPRDRVEKLFF
- | - | TRBJ1-6 | TRBV6-4 | TGTGCCAGCCGGCGGGTTTCACCCCTCCACTTT | CASRRVSPLHF
- | - | TRBJ1-4 | TRBV5-1 | TGCGCCAGCAGCCCGGGCCGCGGGACTAATGAAAAACTGTTTTTT | CASSPGRGTNEKLFF
- | - | TRBJ2-1 | TRBV21-1 | TGTGCCAGCAGCATCGAGGAGAACGGCCGTTACAATGAGCAGTTCTTC | CASSIEENGRYNEQFF
- | TRBD1 | TRBJ2-5 | TRBV5-1 | TGCGCCAGCAGCAAAAACAGGGGCGGCGAGGAGACCCAGTACTTC | CASSKNRGGEETQYF
- | TRBD1 | TRBJ2-3 | TRBV6-4 | TGTGCCAGCAGTGACGGGACAGCCACAGATACGCAGTATTTT | CASSDGTATDTQYF
- | - | TRBJ2-2 | TRBV27 | TGTGCCAGCAGTTGGAGATCCAGGGTCACCGGGGAGCTGTTTTTT | CASSWRSRVTGELFF
- | - | TRBJ1-2 | TRBV19 | TGTGCCAGTAGCTCTGGGGGGGGGCTGGAGGGCTACACCTTC | CASSSGGGLEGYTF
- | - | TRBJ1-1 | TRBV5-4 | TGTGCCAGCAGCTTGGGCGGTGCTATGAACACTGAAGCTTTCTTT | CASSLGGAMNTEAFF
- | TRBD2 | TRBJ2-7 | TRBV7-8 | TGTGCCAGCAGCCGACAGACTAGCGGGGGATCCTCCTACGAGCAGTACTTC | CASSRQTSGGSSYEQYF
- | TRBD1 | TRBJ1-5 | TRBV11-2 | TGTGCCAGCAGCTCGACAGGGTATCAGCCCCAGCATTTT | CASSSTGYQPQHF
- | TRBD2 | TRBJ2-4 | TRBV13 | TGTGCCAGCAGCAAGGGACTAGCGGGGGGGCTAGGAAGCATTCAGTACTTC | CASSKGLAGGLGSIQYF